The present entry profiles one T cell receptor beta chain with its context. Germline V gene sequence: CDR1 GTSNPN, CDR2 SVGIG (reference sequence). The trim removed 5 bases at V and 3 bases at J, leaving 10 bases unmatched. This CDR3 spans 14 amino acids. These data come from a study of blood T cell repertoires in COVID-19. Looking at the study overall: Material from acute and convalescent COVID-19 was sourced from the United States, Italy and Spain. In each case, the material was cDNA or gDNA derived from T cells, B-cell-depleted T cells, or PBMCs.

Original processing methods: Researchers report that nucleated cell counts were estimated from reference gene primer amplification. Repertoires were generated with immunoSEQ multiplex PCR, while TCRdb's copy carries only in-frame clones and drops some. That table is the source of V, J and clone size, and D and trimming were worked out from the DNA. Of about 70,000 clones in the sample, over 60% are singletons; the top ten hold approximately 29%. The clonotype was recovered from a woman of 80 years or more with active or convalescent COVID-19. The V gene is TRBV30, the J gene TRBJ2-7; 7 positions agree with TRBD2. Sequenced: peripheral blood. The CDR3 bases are TGTGCCTGGTGCCGGGGAGGGGTGGGCTACGAGCAGTACTTC. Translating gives CAWCRGGVGYEQYF.